This T cell receptor (beta chain) was documented in a study of vaccination and CD4 T cells after COVID-19. Study-level information: Convalescents were six males and four females, two of them Hispanic.

Concerning this clonotype itself: What it binds is not known.

V was trimmed by 0 bases and J by 4 bases, leaving 5 bases between them. The germline V gene has CDR1 SGHNT and CDR2 YYREEE (reference sequence). The CDR3 runs to 13 residues. Treatment given: approximately 9-day PBMC culture with coronavirus spike peptide pools or control peptides (ViraFEST assay). Using peptide pools, antigen-specific T cells were expanded in ViraFEST before TCRs were sequenced. The Oncomine TCR Beta short-read assay generated sequence data from the DNA of cultured CD4+ T cells. MiXCR, applied by TCRdb to the PCR reads, yields one record per CDR3 protein. This sample has about 4,000 distinct CDR3 sequences, with 11% to 15% found just once.

The V gene is TRBV5-4, the J gene TRBJ2-1; D unclear. The sample taken for sequencing was CD4+ T cells from blood, cultured in vitro. The receptor was isolated from a human donor who had recovered from COVID-19. CDR3 region: CASSLGVYNEQFF. As DNA, the CDR3 is TGTGCCAGCAGCTTGGGCGTGTACAATGAGCAGTTCTTC.